This is a list of T cell receptor beta chains from one sample in a study of blood T cell repertoires in COVID-19. The data were produced by immunoSEQ multiplex PCR, yet TCRdb's version contains in-frame clones alone and is incomplete. This table holds 91,000 or so clones, around nine tenths found once. Sequences were obtained from peripheral blood. These receptors came from a human donor in a cohort sampled during active COVID-19. Each CDR3 is given with its conserved first and last residue. Each record gives: CDR3 DNA, CDR3 protein, D gene, J gene, clone size, V gene. The D gene is left open where the match is weak. Clone size is not always given. Where it is, it says once, few, many or a class for expanded clones.

DNA: TGTGCCAGCAGCAGAGGACAGGGAGTTAAAGAGACCCAGTACTTC; CDR3: CASSRGQGVKETQYF; D: NA; J: TRBJ2-5; size: once; V: TRBV21-1
DNA: TGTGCCAGCAGTATTAGCGGCTACAATGAGCAGTTCTTC; CDR3: CASSISGYNEQFF; D: NA; J: TRBJ2-1; size: NA; V: TRBV6-2/TRBV6-3
DNA: TGTGCCAGCAGTTACCAACAGGGGGTCCGGCAGCCCCAGCATTTT; CDR3: CASSYQQGVRQPQHF; D: TRBD1; J: TRBJ1-5; size: NA; V: TRBV6-6
DNA: TGTGCCAGCAGCCAACACGGACTAGCGGGGGGGCCTCAAGAGACCCAGTACTTC; CDR3: CASSQHGLAGGPQETQYF; D: TRBD2; J: TRBJ2-5; size: NA; V: TRBV3-1/TRBV3-2
DNA: TGTGCCAGCAGCAACCTACGGGACAGGGGGTTTGGTGAAAAACTGTTTTTT; CDR3: CASSNLRDRGFGEKLFF; D: TRBD1; J: TRBJ1-4; size: few; V: TRBV7-6
DNA: TGCGCCAGCAGCTTGACCCCAGGGTCGGAAGATACGCAGTATTTT; CDR3: CASSLTPGSEDTQYF; D: NA; J: TRBJ2-3; size: NA; V: TRBV5-1
DNA: TGTGCCAGCAGTTCGGGACAGGGAGGTTGGGCATATGGCTACACCTTC; CDR3: CASSSGQGGWAYGYTF; D: TRBD1; J: TRBJ1-2; size: NA; V: TRBV27
DNA: TGTGCCAGTAACACAGGGGGAAACTATGGCTACACCTTC; CDR3: CASNTGGNYGYTF; D: TRBD1; J: TRBJ1-2; size: NA; V: TRBV19
DNA: TGTGCCAGCAGTTACGGAGGATTGGCAGGATTCAATCAGCCCCAGCATTTT; CDR3: CASSYGGLAGFNQPQHF; D: NA; J: TRBJ1-5; size: NA; V: TRBV6-2/TRBV6-3
DNA: TGTGCCAGTAGTCCGACGTCTAGCGGGGGTAATAGGTACGAGCAGTACTTC; CDR3: CASSPTSSGGNRYEQYF; D: TRBD2; J: TRBJ2-7; size: once; V: TRBV19
DNA: TGTGCCAGCAGCTTCATGAACACTGAAGCTTTCTTT; CDR3: CASSFMNTEAFF; D: NA; J: TRBJ1-1; size: once; V: TRBV7-9
DNA: TGTGCCAGCAGCCAAGATACCGGGTCTTCTGGAAACACCATATATTTT; CDR3: CASSQDTGSSGNTIYF; D: NA; J: TRBJ1-3; size: NA; V: TRBV4-2
DNA: TGTGCCAGCAGTTACGGGACAGGTGTTTACGAGCAGTACTTC; CDR3: CASSYGTGVYEQYF; D: TRBD1; J: TRBJ2-7; size: few; V: TRBV6-5